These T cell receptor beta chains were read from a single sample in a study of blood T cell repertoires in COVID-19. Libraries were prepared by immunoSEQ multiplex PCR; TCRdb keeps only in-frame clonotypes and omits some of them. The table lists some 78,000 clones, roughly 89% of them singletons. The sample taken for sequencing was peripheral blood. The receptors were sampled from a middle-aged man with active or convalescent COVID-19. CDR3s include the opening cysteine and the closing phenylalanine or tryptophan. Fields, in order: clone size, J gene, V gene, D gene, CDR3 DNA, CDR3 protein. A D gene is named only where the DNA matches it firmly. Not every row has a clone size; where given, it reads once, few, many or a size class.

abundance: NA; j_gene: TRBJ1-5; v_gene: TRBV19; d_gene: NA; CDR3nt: TGTGCCAGTAGTATTGGACAGTTCAATCAGCCCCAGCATTTT; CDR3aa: CASSIGQFNQPQHF
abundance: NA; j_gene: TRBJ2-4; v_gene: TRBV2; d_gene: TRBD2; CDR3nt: TGTGCCAGCACCATAGGGGAGGGACTAGCCAAAAACATTCAGTACTTC; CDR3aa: CASTIGEGLAKNIQYF
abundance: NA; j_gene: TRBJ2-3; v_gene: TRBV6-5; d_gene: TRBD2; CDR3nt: TGTGCCGGAGGGACTAGCGGGAGGGCCACAGATACGCAGTATTTT; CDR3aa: CAGGTSGRATDTQYF
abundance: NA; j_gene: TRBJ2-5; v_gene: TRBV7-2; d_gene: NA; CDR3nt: TGTGCCAGCAGCTTAGAAAAAGCCGGGTTGGAGACCCAGTACTTC; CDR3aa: CASSLEKAGLETQYF
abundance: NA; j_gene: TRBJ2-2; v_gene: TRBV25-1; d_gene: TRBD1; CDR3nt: TGTGCCAGCAGGGATAACAGGGGGTCGGCCGGGGAGCTGTTTTTT; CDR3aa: CASRDNRGSAGELFF
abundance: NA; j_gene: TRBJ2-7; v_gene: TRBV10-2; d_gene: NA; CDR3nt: TGCGCCTCCCACAGCAGGGGAGGCAGGGGGGCCTACGAGCAGTACTTC; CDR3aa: CASHSRGGRGAYEQYF
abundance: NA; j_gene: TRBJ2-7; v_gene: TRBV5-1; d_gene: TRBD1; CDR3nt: TGCGCCAGCAGCTCGTGGACAGGTTCGGTCTACGAGCAGTACTTC; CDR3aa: CASSSWTGSVYEQYF
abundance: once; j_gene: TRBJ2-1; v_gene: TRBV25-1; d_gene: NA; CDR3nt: TGTGCCAGCAGCCAGACTAGTTATTACAATGAGCAGTTCTTC; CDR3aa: CASSQTSYYNEQFF
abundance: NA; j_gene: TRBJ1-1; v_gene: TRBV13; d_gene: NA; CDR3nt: TGTGCCAGCAGCTCACCCGGGACACAGAACACTGAAGCTTTCTTT; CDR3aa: CASSSPGTQNTEAFF
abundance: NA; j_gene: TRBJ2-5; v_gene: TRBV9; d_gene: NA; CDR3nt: TGTGCCACCAGCCAGGGGTTGAGTGGGGAGACCCAGTACTTC; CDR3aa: CATSQGLSGETQYF
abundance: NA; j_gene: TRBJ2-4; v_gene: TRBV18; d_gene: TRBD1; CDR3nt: TGTGCCAGCTCACCAAACAGGGGAGACATTCAGTACTTC; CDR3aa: CASSPNRGDIQYF
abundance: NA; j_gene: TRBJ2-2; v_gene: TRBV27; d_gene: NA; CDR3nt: TGTGCCAGCAGTTTCTCGCGGGATCTCGGCACCGGGGAGCTGTTTTTT; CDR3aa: CASSFSRDLGTGELFF
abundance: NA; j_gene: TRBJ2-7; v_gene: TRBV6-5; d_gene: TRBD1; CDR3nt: TGTGCCAGCAGTTCCACGGACAGGGTCTACGAGCAGTACTTC; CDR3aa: CASSSTDRVYEQYF
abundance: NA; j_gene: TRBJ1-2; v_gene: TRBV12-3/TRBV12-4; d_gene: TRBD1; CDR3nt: TGTGCCAGCAGTTGGGGACAGGGGGTTGGCTACACCTTC; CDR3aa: CASSWGQGVGYTF
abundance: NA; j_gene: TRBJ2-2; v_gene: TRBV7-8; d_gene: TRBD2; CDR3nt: TGTGCCAGCAGCTTGAGTAGGACTAGCGACATTTATTTCGGGGAGCTGTTTTTT; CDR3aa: CASSLSRTSDIYFGELFF